The 6 T cell receptor beta chains below were found in one sample sequenced in a study of T cell responses to AZD1222 COVID-19 vaccine (dated by TCRdb to about 2021). Library prep was done by the immunoSEQ multiplex PCR assay. What TCRdb holds here is the immuneACCESS table cut down to in-frame rearrangements. Part of the clones is not present; checked against another copy, under half of the missing clones reflect an unresolved V gene, and the others are unexplained. The sample profile shows around 84,000 clones; 88% of them were found once. The top ten hold 4.5% to 6% of the sample. The time point tag for this specimen amounts to: baseline before first vaccination. Specimen: peripheral blood, collected on day 0 of AZD1222 vaccination. Receptors were obtained from an adult in good health.

This chain connects TRBV16 to TRBJ1-5, with 7 bases aligning to TRBD1. CDR1 KGHSY and CDR2 FQNENV come from the germline V gene. This CDR3 comprises 15 residues. V shed 6 bases, J shed 3 bases, and the junction held 8 bases outside the gene matches. Here the CDR3 reads CASSSGTVSNQPQHF. The CDR3 DNA follows: TGTGCCAGCAGTTCCGGGACAGTCTCCAATCAGCCCCAGCATTTT.

V usage is TRBV11-2 and J usage is TRBJ2-1; no clear D gene. The CDR3 extends over 15 amino acids. Germline V gene data show CDR1 as SGHAT and CDR2 as FQNNGV. V lost 5 bases to trimming and J lost 4 bases, with 15 bases between them. CDR3 amino acids: CASSPTGASYNEQFF. In DNA form, the CDR3 reads TGTGCCAGCAGCCCGACTGGAGCGTCTTACAATGAGCAGTTCTTC.

The V gene is TRBV11-2, the J gene TRBJ1-2; possible D gene TRBD1, 6 bases. In germline, CDR1 is SGHAT, CDR2 FQNNGV. This CDR3 is 16 amino acids long. V was trimmed by 4 bases and J by 0 bases, leaving 15 bases between them. CDR3: CASSSTLDRSNYGYTF. DNA of the CDR3: TGTGCCAGCAGCTCCACCCTGGACAGATCTAACTATGGCTACACCTTC.

The rearrangement uses TRBV4-3 and TRBJ1-1; tentative D call: TRBD1 (5 bases). The V end was cut by 7 bases, the J end by 1 base, with 16 bases between. The V gene's germline CDR1 is LGHNA and CDR2 YSLEER. This CDR3 comprises 15 residues. CDR3 protein: CASTVDDSPNTEAFF. The CDR3 DNA follows: TGCGCCAGCACCGTGGATGACAGCCCGAACACTGAAGCTTTCTTT.

This clone showed up just once. The chain has TRBV5-4 and TRBJ2-7, with TRBD1 identical over 10 bases. The germline V gene encodes CDR1 SGHNT and CDR2 YYREEE (reference sequence). Trimming at V came to 4 bases and at J to 0 bases, leaving 1 base not matched to a gene. There are 14 residues in the CDR3. CDR3 sequence (DNA): TGTGCCAGCAGCCGGGACAGGGGCTCCTACGAGCAGTACTTC. This sequence encodes CASSRDRGSYEQYF.

This chain joins TRBV3-1 (or the pseudogene TRBV3-2) and TRBJ1-2; unclear D gene. V was clipped by 0 bases and J by 2 bases, with 10 bases between them. This CDR3 is built from 15 residues. Per germline, CDR1 LGHDT and CDR2 YNNKEL (reference sequence). CDR3 protein: CASSQDLRGNYGYTF. The CDR3 DNA follows: TGTGCCAGCAGCCAAGATCTCCGGGGAAACTATGGCTACACCTTC.